This is a list of T cell receptor beta chains from one sample in a study of control samples from healthy donors and cancer patients. Sequencing was performed with immunoSEQ multiplex PCR; in TCRdb, only in-frame clones are kept and a portion is missing. The table shows roughly 55,000 clones, with approximately 85% occurring only once. The sample consisted of blood. These receptors were taken from a man over 45 in good health. The CDR3 runs from the conserved cysteine through the conserved F or W. The D gene is left open where the match is weak. Not all rows give a size; the values are once, few, many and, for expanded clones, a class.

size: once; V: TRBV6-5; J: TRBJ2-5; D: .; CDR3: CASSRKTQETQYF; DNA: TGTGCCAGCAGTAGGAAGACCCAAGAGACCCAGTACTTC
size: .; V: TRBV3-1/TRBV3-2; J: TRBJ2-2; D: .; CDR3: CASSRDSTNTGELFF; DNA: TGTGCCAGCAGCCGGGACTCCACGAACACCGGGGAGCTGTTTTTT
size: .; V: TRBV30; J: TRBJ2-1; D: TRBD2; CDR3: CAWRVAGVKFF; DNA: TGTGCCTGGAGGGTGGCGGGAGTTAAGTTCTTC
size: .; V: TRBV24-1; J: TRBJ1-1; D: .; CDR3: CATSGRENTEAFF; DNA: TGTGCCACCAGTGGGCGGGAAAACACTGAAGCTTTCTTT
size: .; V: TRBV11-1; J: TRBJ2-5; D: TRBD1; CDR3: CASSSDREETQYF; DNA: TGTGCCAGCAGCTCCGACAGGGAAGAGACCCAGTACTTC
size: .; V: TRBV6-5; J: TRBJ2-1; D: TRBD2; CDR3: CASTTLAGVRNEQFF; DNA: TGTGCCAGCACCACGCTAGCGGGAGTCCGTAATGAGCAGTTCTTC
size: .; V: TRBV28; J: TRBJ1-5; D: TRBD1; CDR3: CASRSQGAGQPQHF; DNA: TGTGCCAGCAGATCACAGGGGGCAGGGCAGCCCCAGCATTTT
size: .; V: TRBV6-5; J: TRBJ2-3; D: TRBD2; CDR3: CALQEAGGADTQYF; DNA: TGTGCCCTGCAGGAAGCGGGGGGAGCAGATACGCAGTATTTT
size: .; V: TRBV5-1; J: TRBJ1-6; D: .; CDR3: CASSFNSGDSPLHF; DNA: TGCGCCAGCAGCTTTAATTCAGGGGATTCACCCCTCCACTTT
size: few; V: TRBV12-3/TRBV12-4; J: TRBJ2-7; D: .; CDR3: CASSGYDREQYF; DNA: TGTGCCAGCAGTGGGTATGACAGGGAGCAGTACTTC
size: .; V: TRBV24-1; J: TRBJ2-7; D: .; CDR3: CATSDRGAGAGYEQYF; DNA: TGTGCCACCAGTGATCGGGGGGCGGGAGCTGGCTACGAGCAGTACTTC
size: few; V: TRBV11-3; J: TRBJ2-1; D: .; CDR3: CASSSGPNEQFF; DNA: TGTGCCAGCAGCTCCGGCCCGAATGAGCAGTTCTTC
size: .; V: TRBV27; J: TRBJ1-5; D: .; CDR3: CASSAYLGNQPQHF; DNA: TGTGCCAGCAGTGCATACCTCGGGAATCAGCCCCAGCATTTT
size: .; V: TRBV11-2; J: TRBJ1-5; D: .; CDR3: CASSLEGNRDQPQHF; DNA: TGTGCCAGCAGCTTAGAGGGGAACAGAGATCAGCCCCAGCATTTT
size: .; V: TRBV19; J: TRBJ1-2; D: .; CDR3: CASSLGQVNYGYTF; DNA: TGTGCCAGTAGTTTGGGACAAGTAAACTATGGCTACACCTTC
size: .; V: TRBV28; J: TRBJ2-5; D: TRBD2; CDR3: CASSFPLAGGPGETQYF; DNA: TGTGCCAGCAGTTTCCCGCTAGCGGGAGGGCCGGGGGAGACCCAGTACTTC
size: .; V: TRBV5-1; J: TRBJ1-2; D: .; CDR3: CASRSDMGLGYGYTF; DNA: TGCGCCAGCAGATCCGACATGGGGCTCGGCTATGGCTACACCTTC
size: few; V: TRBV20-1; J: TRBJ1-2; D: .; CDR3: CSASLGVPYGYTF; DNA: TGCAGTGCTAGTTTGGGGGTTCCCTATGGCTACACCTTC